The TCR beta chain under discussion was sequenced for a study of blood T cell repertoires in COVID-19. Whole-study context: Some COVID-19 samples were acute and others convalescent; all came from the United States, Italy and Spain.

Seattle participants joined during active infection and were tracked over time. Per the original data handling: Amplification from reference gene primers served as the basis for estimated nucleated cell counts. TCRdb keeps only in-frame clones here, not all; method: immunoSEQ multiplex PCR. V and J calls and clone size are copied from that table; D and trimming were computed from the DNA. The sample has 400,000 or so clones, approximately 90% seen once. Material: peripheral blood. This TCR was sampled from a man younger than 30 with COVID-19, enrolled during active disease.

CDR3 loop: CASSPTRTGYGYTF. In nucleotides, the CDR3 is TGTGCCAGCAGCCCGACCAGGACAGGGTATGGCTACACCTTC. The chain is built from TRBV5-8 and TRBJ1-2, with 8 bases fitting TRBD1. This CDR3 comprises 14 residues. Germline CDR1 is SGHTS and CDR2 is YDEGEE. V dropped 4 bases and J dropped 5; count of bases not matched to a gene: 7. Variable domain in full (rest from reference TRBV5-8 and TRBJ1-2): EAGVTQSPTHLIKTRGQQATLRCSPISGHTSVYWYQQALGLGLQFLLWYDEGEERNRGNFPPRFSGRQFPNYSSELNVNALELEDSALYLCASSPTRTGYGYTFGSGTRLTVV.